One and the same sample provided the 13 T cell receptor beta chains below, sequenced in a study of blood T cell repertoires in COVID-19. Method: immunoSEQ multiplex PCR; TCRdb's copy keeps in-frame clones and lacks some. The sample holds about 140,000 clones; roughly 80% are singletons and the top ten take less than 7.5%. The sequenced material came from PBMCs or T cells enriched from blood (not recorded which). The receptors were sampled from a woman aged 45-65 years who had recovered from COVID-19.

The chain couples TRBV19 to TRBJ1-1; the match to TRBD1 covers 9 bases. The CDR3 runs to 15 residues. Germline values: CDR1 LNHDA, CDR2 SQIVND (reference sequence). J lost 7 bases, V lost 5 bases, and 11 bases had no gene match. The CDR3 loop is CASSVIFGTGIEAFF. CDR3 bases: TGTGCCAGTAGTGTCATATTCGGGACAGGGATTGAAGCTTTCTTT.

The CDR3 DNA reads TGTGCCAGCAGCTTAGACCTTGACAGGCTCAGGAGCTACACCTTC. Its protein is CASSLDLDRLRSYTF. The chain is built from TRBV7-9 and TRBJ1-2, with D possibly being TRBD1 (6 bases). V lost 1 base, J lost 9 bases, and 18 bases lay in between. Germline CDR1 reads SEHNR; CDR2 reads FQNEAQ (reference sequence). There are 15 residues in the CDR3. Full variable domain (remainder filled in from reference TRBV7-9 and TRBJ1-2): DTGVSQNPRHKITKRGQNVTFRCDPISEHNRLYWYRQTLGQGPEFLTYFQNEAQLEKSRLLSDRFSAERPKGSFSTLEIQRTEQGDSAMYLCASSLDLDRLRSYTFGSGTRLTVV.

This chain joins TRBV7-9 and TRBJ1-5; 9 positions match TRBD1. This CDR3 region has 18 residues. Unmatched junction bases numbered 11, after V lost 4 bases and J lost 1 base. The germline V gene has CDR1 SEHNR and CDR2 FQNEAQ (reference sequence). The CDR3 reads CASSSDRGVTPSNQPQHF. As DNA, the CDR3 is TGTGCCAGCAGCTCGGACAGGGGAGTGACCCCGAGCAATCAGCCCCAGCATTTT.

The V and J genes are TRBV5-8 and TRBJ1-4; 9 nucleotides match TRBD1. The CDR3 has 14 amino acids. Trimming cost V 3 bases and J 7 bases; bases outside gene matches: 4. Germline V gives CDR1 SGHTS, CDR2 YDEGEE. The DNA for the CDR3 is TGTGCCAGCAGCTGGGGACAGGGCGGTGAAAAACTGTTTTTT. Translation: CASSWGQGGEKLFF.

The chain employs TRBV10-2 and TRBJ1-5; D unclear. This CDR3 is built from 13 residues. Germline CDR1 reads WSHSY; CDR2 reads SAAADI. V shed 4 bases and J shed 3 bases, with 7 bases lying between them. The CDR3 bases are TGCGCCAGCAGTGGGGCAGTCAATCAGCCCCAGCATTTT. Protein sequence: CASSGAVNQPQHF.

The J gene is TRBJ1-6, the V gene TRBV10-3, with D maybe TRBD1 (6 bases). The CDR3 contains 13 residues. Trimming took 8 bases from V and 7 from J, leaving 12 bases between them. CDR1 is ENHRY and CDR2 is SYGVKD in the germline V gene. In DNA form, the CDR3 reads TGTGCCATCGGTACAGGGCCGAATTCACCCCTCCACTTT. Translating gives CAIGTGPNSPLHF.

The chain employs TRBV5-1 and TRBJ1-1; maybe TRBD1 (5 bases). V was shortened by 5 bases and J by 5 bases, with 19 bases between the two germline ends. There are 15 residues in the CDR3. Germline CDR1 and CDR2: SGHRS and YFSETQ. As DNA, the CDR3 is TGCGCCAGCAGGACGGGACTTCTGGTGGTGACTGAAGCTTTCTTT. Its translation: CASRTGLLVVTEAFF.

The table lists this clone with a count of one. The chain carries TRBV6-5 and TRBJ1-5; TRBD1 matches at 10 bases. Germline loops: CDR1 MNHEY, CDR2 SVGAGI. The CDR3 is made up of 14 amino acids. The V gene end was trimmed by 8 bases and the J gene end by 8 bases; junction bases not matched to a gene: 9. This CDR3 is CASRGTGDAKPQHF. The DNA for the CDR3 is TGTGCCAGCCGGGGGACAGGGGATGCTAAGCCCCAGCATTTT.

The chain has TRBV27 and TRBJ2-5; TRBD1 is a possible D gene (6 bases). Germline V gene sequence: CDR1 MNHEY, CDR2 SMNVEV (reference sequence). The length of the CDR3 is 15 residues. The germline V and J ends were trimmed by 5 bases and 8 bases, with 21 bases remaining between them. The CDR3: CASSPHGTLDGTQYF. In DNA, the CDR3 is TGTGCCAGCAGTCCCCACGGGACACTAGACGGTACCCAGTACTTC.

The chain carries TRBV6-5 and TRBJ2-6; D may be TRBD2 (5 bases). CDR1 is MNHEY, CDR2 SVGAGI, per germline. The CDR3 is 15 amino acids. Trimming took off 2 bases at V and 3 bases at J, with 8 bases between the two ends. DNA of the CDR3: TGTGCCAGCAGTTACGAAGGAGGTGGGGCCAACGTCCTGACTTTC. Translation: CASSYEGGGANVLTF.

The chain combines TRBV6-1 with TRBJ2-7, with D maybe TRBD1 (6 bases). V was cut by 1 base and J by 2 bases, with 6 bases left in between. In germline, CDR1 is MNHNS, CDR2 SASEGT. The CDR3 covers 13 residues. The CDR3 here is CASSEGTAYEQYV. In DNA form, the CDR3 reads TGTGCCAGCAGTGAAGGGACAGCCTACGAGCAGTACGTC.

The gene calls are TRBV10-2 and TRBJ2-7; D might be TRBD1 (6 bases). The CDR3 has 19 residues. The V gene lost 5 bases and the J gene lost 0 bases, with 26 bases spanning the gap. Germline V gives CDR1 WSHSY, CDR2 SAAADI. CDR3 in amino acids: CASSSATTSTGGISYEQYV. The CDR3 DNA reads TGCGCCAGCAGTTCCGCTACCACATCGACAGGTGGGATCTCCTACGAGCAGTACGTC.

This clone came up once. This chain connects TRBV2 to TRBJ2-1, with 11 bases matching TRBD2. Germline assignment: CDR1 SNHLY and CDR2 FYNNEI. This CDR3 comprises 15 residues. The trim removed 7 bases at V and 9 bases at J, leaving 11 bases unmatched. The CDR3 loop reads CASTILAGVRSEQFF. The CDR3 nucleotides read TGTGCCAGCACTATACTAGCGGGGGTCCGGAGTGAGCAGTTCTTC.